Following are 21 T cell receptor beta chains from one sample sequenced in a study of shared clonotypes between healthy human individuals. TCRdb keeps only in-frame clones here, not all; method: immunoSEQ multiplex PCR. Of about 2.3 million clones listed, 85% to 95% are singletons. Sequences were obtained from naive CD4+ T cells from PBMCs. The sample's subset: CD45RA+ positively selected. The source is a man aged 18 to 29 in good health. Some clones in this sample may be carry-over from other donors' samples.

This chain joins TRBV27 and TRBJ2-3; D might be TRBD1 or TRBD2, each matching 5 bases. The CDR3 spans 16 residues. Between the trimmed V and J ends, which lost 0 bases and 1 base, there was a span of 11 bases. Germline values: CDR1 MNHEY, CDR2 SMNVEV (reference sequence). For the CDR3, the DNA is TGTGCCAGCAGTTTATCGGGGGTGGCACGCACAGATACGCAGTATTTT. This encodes CASSLSGVARTDTQYF.

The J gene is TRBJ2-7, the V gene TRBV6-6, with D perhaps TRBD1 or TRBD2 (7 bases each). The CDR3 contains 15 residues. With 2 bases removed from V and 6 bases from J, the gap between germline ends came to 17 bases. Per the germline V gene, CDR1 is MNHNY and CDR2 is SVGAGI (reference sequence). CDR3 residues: CASSYGEGATFEQYF. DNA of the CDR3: TGTGCCAGCAGTTACGGGGAGGGGGCTACTTTCGAGCAGTACTTC.

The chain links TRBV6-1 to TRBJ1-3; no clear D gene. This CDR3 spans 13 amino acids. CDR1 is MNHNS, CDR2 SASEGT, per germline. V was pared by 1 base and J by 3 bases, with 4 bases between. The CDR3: CASSEVFGNTIYF. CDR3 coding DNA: TGTGCCAGCAGTGAAGTCTTTGGAAACACCATATATTTT.

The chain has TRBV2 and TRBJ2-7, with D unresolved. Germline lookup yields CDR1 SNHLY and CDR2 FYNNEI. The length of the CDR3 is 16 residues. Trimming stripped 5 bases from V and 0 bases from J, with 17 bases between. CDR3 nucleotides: TGTGCCAGCAGTACCCGACGGGTGGCGGTCTCCTACGAGCAGTACTTC. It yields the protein CASSTRRVAVSYEQYF.

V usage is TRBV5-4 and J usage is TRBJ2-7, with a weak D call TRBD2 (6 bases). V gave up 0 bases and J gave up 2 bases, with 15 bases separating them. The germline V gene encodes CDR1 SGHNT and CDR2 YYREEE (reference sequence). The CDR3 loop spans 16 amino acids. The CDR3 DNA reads TGTGCCAGCAGCTTGGCCGGGAGCAAAGGGACCTACGAGCAGTACTTC. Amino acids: CASSLAGSKGTYEQYF.

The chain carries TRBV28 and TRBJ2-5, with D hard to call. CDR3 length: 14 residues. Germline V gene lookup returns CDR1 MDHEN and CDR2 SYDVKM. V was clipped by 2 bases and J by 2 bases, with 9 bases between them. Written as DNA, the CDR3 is TGTGCCAGCAGTTTAACCTATTCACAAGAGACCCAGTACTTC. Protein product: CASSLTYSQETQYF.

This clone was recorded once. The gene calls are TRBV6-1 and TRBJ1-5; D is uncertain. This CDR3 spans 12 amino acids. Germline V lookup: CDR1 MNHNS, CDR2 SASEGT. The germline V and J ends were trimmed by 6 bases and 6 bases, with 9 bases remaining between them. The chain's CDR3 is CASSLIGQPQHF. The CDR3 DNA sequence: TGTGCCAGCAGCCTCATAGGTCAGCCCCAGCATTTT.

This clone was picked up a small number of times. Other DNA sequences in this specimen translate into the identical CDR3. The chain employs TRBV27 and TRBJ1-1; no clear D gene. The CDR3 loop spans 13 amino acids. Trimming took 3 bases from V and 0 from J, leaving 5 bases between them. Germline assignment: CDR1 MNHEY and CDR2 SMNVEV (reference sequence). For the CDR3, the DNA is TGTGCCAGCAGTTTTAATATGAACACTGAAGCTTTCTTT. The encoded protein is CASSFNMNTEAFF.

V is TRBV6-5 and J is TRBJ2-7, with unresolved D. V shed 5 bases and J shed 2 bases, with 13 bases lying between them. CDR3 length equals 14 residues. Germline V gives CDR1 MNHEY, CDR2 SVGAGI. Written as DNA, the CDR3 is TGTGCCAGCAGTGCCCCAGTGGAAGCCTACGAGCAGTACTTC. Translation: CASSAPVEAYEQYF.

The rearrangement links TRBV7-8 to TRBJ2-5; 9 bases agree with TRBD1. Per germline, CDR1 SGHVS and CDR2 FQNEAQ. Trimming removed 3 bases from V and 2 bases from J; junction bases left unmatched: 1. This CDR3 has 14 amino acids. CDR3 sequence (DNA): TGTGCCAGCAGCTTCGACAGGGGGCAAGAGACCCAGTACTTC. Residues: CASSFDRGQETQYF. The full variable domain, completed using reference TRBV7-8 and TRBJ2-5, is GAGVSQSPRYKVAKRGQDVALRCDPISGHVSLFWYQQALGQGPEFLTYFQNEAQLDKSGLPSDRFFAERPEGSVSTLKIQRTQQEDSAVYLCASSFDRGQETQYFGPGTRLLVL.

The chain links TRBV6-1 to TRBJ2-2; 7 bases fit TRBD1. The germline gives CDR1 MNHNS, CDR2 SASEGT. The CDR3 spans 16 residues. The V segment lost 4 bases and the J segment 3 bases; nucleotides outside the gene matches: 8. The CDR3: CASSAKGQWDTGELFF. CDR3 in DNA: TGTGCCAGCAGTGCAAAGGGACAGTGGGACACCGGGGAGCTGTTTTTT.

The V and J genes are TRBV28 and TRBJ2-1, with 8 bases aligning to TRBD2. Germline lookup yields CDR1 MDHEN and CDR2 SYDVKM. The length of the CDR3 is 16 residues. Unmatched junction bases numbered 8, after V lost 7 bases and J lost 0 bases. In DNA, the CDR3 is TGTGCCAGCACAGTCGGGGGGGGTAGCTCCTACAATGAGCAGTTCTTC. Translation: CASTVGGGSSYNEQFF. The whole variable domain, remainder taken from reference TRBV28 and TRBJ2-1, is DVKVTQSSRYLVKRTGEKVFLECVQDMDHENMFWYRQDPGLGLRLIYFSYDVKMKEKGDIPEGYSVSREKKERFSLILESASTNQTSMYLCASTVGGGSSYNEQFFGPGTRLTVL.

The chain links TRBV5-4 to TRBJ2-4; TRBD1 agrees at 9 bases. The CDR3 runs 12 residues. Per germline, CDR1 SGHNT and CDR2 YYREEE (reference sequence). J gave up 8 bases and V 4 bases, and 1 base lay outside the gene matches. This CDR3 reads CASSRTGDIQYF. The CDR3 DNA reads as TGTGCCAGCAGCCGGACAGGGGACATTCAGTACTTC.

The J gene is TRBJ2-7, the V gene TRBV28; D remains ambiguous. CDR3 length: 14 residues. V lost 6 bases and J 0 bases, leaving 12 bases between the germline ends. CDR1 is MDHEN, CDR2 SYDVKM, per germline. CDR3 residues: CASRYTVYSYEQYF. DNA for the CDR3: TGTGCCAGCAGATACACGGTTTACTCCTACGAGCAGTACTTC.

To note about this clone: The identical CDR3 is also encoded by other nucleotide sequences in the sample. CDR3 sequence reads: CASSLVVSGANVLTF. CDR3 DNA: TGCGCCAGCAGCTTGGTGGTAAGCGGGGCCAACGTCCTGACTTTC. This chain links TRBV5-1 with TRBJ2-6; D is uncertain. The V end was cut by 0 bases, the J end by 4 bases, with 8 bases between. Germline-derived CDR1 and CDR2 are SGHRS and YFSETQ. This CDR3 comprises 15 residues.

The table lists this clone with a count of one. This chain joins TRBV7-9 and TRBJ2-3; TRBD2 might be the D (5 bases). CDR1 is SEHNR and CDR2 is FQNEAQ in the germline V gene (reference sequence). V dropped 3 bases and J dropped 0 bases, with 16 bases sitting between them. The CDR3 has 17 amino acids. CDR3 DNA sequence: TGTGCCAGCAGCTTTGTCGCGGGCCTAACTAGCACAGATACGCAGTATTTT. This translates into CASSFVAGLTSTDTQYF.

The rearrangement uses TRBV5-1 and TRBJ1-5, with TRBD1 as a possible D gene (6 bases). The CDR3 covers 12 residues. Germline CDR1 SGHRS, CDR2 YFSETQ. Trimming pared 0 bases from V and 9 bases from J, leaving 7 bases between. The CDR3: CASSLEGGPQHF. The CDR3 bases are TGCGCCAGCAGCTTGGAGGGGGGGCCCCAGCATTTT.

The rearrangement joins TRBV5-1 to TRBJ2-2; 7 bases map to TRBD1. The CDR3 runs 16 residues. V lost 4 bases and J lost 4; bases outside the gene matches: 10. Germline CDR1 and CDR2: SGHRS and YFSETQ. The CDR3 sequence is CASSEDRTGGTGELFF. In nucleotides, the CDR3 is TGCGCCAGCAGCGAGGACAGGACAGGAGGCACCGGGGAGCTGTTTTTT.

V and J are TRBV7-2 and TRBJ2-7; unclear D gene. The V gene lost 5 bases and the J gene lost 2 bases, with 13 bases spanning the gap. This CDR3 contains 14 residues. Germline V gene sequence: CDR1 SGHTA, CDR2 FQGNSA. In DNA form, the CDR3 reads TGTGCCAGCAGCCCCAGATTAACGACCTACGAGCAGTACTTC. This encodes CASSPRLTTYEQYF.

The CDR3 DNA follows: TGTGCCAGCACCCCCAAAGGGGTGGGAAATCAGCCCCAGCATTTT. Protein: CASTPKGVGNQPQHF. This chain connects TRBV28 to TRBJ1-5, with D possibly being TRBD1 (5 bases). V shed 7 bases and J shed 4 bases, with 17 bases lying between them. CDR1 and CDR2 (germline): MDHEN, SYDVKM. The length of the CDR3 is 15 residues.

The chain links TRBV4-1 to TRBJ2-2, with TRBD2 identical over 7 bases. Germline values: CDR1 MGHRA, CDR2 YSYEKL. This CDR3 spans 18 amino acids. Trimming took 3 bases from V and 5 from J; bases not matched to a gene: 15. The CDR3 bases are TGCGCCAGCAGCCACCGAGGTGGAGTGGGAGCGGGAACCGGGGAGCTGTTTTTT. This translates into CASSHRGGVGAGTGELFF.